The entry below describes one T cell receptor (beta chain). Libraries were prepared by immunoSEQ multiplex PCR; TCRdb keeps only in-frame clonotypes and omits some of them. The repertoire includes 65,000 to 85,000 clones, around 94% of them detected once, and about 0.35% sits in the top ten. These data come from a study of technical replicates of blood from a handful of donors. The CDR3 covers 13 residues. Germline assignment: CDR1 MNHEY and CDR2 SMNVEV (reference sequence). The ends were cut back, 6 bases at V and 5 bases at J, with 14 bases in the middle. This receptor was identified in a human donor in good health. V and J are TRBV27 and TRBJ2-7; D uncertain. The sample comprised T cells isolated from PBMCs. The CDR3 loop reads CASSSKDRDEQYF. In nucleotides, the CDR3 is TGTGCCAGCAGCTCTAAAGATCGCGACGAGCAGTACTTC.